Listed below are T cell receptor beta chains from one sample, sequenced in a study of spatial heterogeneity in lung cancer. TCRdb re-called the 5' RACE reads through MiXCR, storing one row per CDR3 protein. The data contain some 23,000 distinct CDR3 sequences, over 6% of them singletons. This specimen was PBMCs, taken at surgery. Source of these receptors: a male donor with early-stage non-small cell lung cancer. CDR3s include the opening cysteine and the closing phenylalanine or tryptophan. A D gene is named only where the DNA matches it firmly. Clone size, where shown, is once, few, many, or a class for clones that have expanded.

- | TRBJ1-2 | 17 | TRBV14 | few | CASSTSGDIVPNYGYTF | TGTGCCAGCAGCACCTCGGGGGATATAGTTCCTAACTATGGCTACACCTTC
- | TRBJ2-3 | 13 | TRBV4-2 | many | CASSVSLMDTQYF | TGTGCCAGCAGTGTCTCCTTGATGGATACGCAGTATTTT
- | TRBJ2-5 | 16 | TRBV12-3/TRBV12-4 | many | CASSPTRSVSQETQYF | TGTGCCAGCAGTCCGACTAGAAGTGTATCACAAGAGACCCAGTACTTC
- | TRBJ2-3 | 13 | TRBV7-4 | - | CASTSRRDDTQYF | TGTGCCAGCACCTCTAGACGGGACGATACGCAGTATTTT
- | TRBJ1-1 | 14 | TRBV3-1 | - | CASSRFEGETEAFF | TGTGCCAGCAGTCGTTTCGAAGGGGAGACTGAAGCTTTCTTT
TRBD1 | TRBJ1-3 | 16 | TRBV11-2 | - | CASSPTGGYSGNTIYF | TGTGCCAGCAGCCCCACAGGGGGATACTCTGGAAACACCATATATTTT
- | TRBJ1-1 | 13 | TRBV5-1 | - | CASGIPPGTEAFF | TGCGCCAGCGGCATTCCACCGGGAACTGAAGCTTTCTTT
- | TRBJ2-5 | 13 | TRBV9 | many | CASSGHPKETQYF | TGTGCCAGCAGCGGACACCCCAAAGAGACCCAGTACTTC
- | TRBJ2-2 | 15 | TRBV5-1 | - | CASSFTGTKTGELFF | TGCGCCAGCAGCTTTACAGGGACAAAGACCGGGGAGCTGTTTTTT
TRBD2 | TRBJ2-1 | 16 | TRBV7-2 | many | CASSFTSGGPHNEQFF | TGTGCCAGCAGCTTTACTAGCGGGGGACCACACAATGAGCAGTTCTTC
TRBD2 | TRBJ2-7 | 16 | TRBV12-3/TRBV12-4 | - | CASSLATGGSSYEQYF | TGTGCCAGCAGTTTGGCTACGGGAGGGAGCTCCTACGAGCAGTACTTC
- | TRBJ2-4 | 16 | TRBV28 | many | CASSSIDFLAKNIQYF | TGTGCCAGCAGCTCAATCGACTTCCTAGCCAAAAACATTCAGTACTTC
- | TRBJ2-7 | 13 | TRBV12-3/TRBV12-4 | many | CASSLQLRYEQYF | TGTGCCAGCAGTTTACAACTCAGGTACGAGCAGTACTTC
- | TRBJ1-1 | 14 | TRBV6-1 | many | CASSERGGRTEAFF | TGTGCCAGCAGTGAAAGGGGAGGTCGGACTGAAGCTTTCTTT
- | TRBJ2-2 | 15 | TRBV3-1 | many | CASSQDDSINGELFF | TGTGCCAGCAGCCAAGATGATAGCATCAACGGGGAGCTGTTTTTT
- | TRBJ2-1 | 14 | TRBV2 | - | CASTREEQANEQFF | TGTGCCAGCACCAGGGAGGAGCAGGCAAATGAGCAGTTCTTC
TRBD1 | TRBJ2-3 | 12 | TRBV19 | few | CASSRDRDTQYF | TGTGCCAGTAGCAGGGACAGGGATACGCAGTATTTT
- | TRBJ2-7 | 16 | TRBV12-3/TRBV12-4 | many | CASSLSPVGPHYEQYF | TGTGCCAGCAGTTTAAGCCCCGTCGGACCCCACTACGAGCAGTACTTC
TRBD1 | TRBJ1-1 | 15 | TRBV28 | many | CASSGRTGWDTEAFF | TGTGCCAGCAGTGGTCGGACAGGCTGGGACACTGAAGCTTTCTTT
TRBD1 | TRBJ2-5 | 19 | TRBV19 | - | CASSIDPGQALPRQETQYF | TGTGCCAGTAGTATAGACCCGGGACAGGCCCTGCCACGTCAAGAGACCCAGTACTTC
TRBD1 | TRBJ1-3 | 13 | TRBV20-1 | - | CSADRDSGNTIYF | TGCAGTGCCGACAGGGACTCTGGAAACACCATATATTTT
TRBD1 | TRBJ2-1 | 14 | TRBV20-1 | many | CSASPGSGGNEQFF | TGCAGTGCTAGCCCGGGATCAGGGGGTAATGAGCAGTTCTTC
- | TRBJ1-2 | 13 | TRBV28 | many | CASSLPRGYGYTF | TGTGCCAGCAGTTTACCGAGGGGCTATGGCTACACCTTC
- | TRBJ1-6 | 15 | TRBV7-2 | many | CASSLVGKGNSPLHF | TGTGCCAGCAGCTTAGTCGGGAAGGGTAATTCACCCCTCCACTTT
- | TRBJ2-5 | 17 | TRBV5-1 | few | CASSFGSAIGYQETQYF | TGCGCCAGCAGCTTCGGCTCGGCCATTGGGTACCAAGAGACCCAGTACTTC
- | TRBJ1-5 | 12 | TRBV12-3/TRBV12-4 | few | CASRERDQPQHF | TGTGCCAGCAGAGAGAGAGATCAGCCCCAGCATTTT
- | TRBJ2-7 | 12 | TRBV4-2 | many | CASSRGGNEQYF | TGTGCCAGCAGCCGGGGCGGGAACGAGCAGTACTTC
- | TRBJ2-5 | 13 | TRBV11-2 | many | CASSEGLGVAQYF | TGTGCCAGCAGCGAGGGACTGGGAGTGGCCCAGTACTTC
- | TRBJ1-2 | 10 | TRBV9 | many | CASKGRNYTF | TGTGCCAGCAAGGGGAGGAACTACACCTTC
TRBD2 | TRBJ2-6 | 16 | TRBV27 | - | CASSLLGGVGANVLTF | TGTGCCAGCAGTTTACTGGGGGGGGTCGGGGCCAACGTCCTGACTTTC
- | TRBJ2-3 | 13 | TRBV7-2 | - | CASSFGITDTQYF | TGTGCCAGCAGCTTCGGTATCACAGATACGCAGTATTTT
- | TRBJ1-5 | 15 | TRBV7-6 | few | CASSLDPGGNQPQHF | TGTGCCAGCAGCTTAGATCCCGGGGGGAATCAGCCCCAGCATTTT
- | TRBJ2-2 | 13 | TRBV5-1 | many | CASSFPVTGELFF | TGCGCCAGCAGCTTCCCAGTAACCGGGGAGCTGTTTTTT
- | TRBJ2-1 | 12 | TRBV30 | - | CAWSVSRNEQFF | TGTGCCTGGAGTGTTTCCAGAAATGAGCAGTTCTTC
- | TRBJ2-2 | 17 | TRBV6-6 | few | CASSKSTGTSDTGELFF | TGTGCCAGCAGTAAATCCACCGGGACGTCTGACACCGGGGAGCTGTTTTTT
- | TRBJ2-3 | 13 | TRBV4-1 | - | CASSQGAGDTQYF | TGCGCCAGCAGCCAAGGAGCGGGAGATACGCAGTATTTT
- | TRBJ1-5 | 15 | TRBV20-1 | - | CSARGAGPFNQPQHF | TGCAGTGCTAGGGGGGCAGGGCCCTTCAATCAGCCCCAGCATTTT
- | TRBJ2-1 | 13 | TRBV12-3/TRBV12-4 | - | CASSRGWANEQFF | TGTGCCAGCTCCCGGGGGTGGGCCAATGAGCAGTTCTTC
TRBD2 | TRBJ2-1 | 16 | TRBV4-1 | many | CASSQELAASYNEQFF | TGCGCCAGCAGCCAAGAACTAGCGGCCTCCTACAATGAGCAGTTCTTC
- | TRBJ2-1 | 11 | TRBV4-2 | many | CASSRPDEQFF | TGTGCCAGCAGCCGACCCGATGAGCAGTTCTTC
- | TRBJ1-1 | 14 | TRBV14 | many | CASRAETGNTEAFF | TGTGCCAGTCGGGCGGAGACAGGGAACACTGAAGCTTTCTTT
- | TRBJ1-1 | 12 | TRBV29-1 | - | CSVGKYGTEAFF | TGCAGCGTCGGGAAGTACGGCACTGAAGCTTTCTTT
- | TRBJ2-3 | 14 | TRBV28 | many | CASSRQPSTDTQYF | TGTGCCAGCAGCCGACAGCCTAGCACAGATACGCAGTATTTT
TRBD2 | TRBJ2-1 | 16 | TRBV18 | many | CASSPSTSGSYNEQFF | TGTGCCAGCTCACCTTCGACTAGCGGGAGCTACAATGAGCAGTTCTTC
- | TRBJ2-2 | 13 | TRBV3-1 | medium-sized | CASSQRGSGELFF | TGTGCCAGCAGCCAAAGGGGATCCGGGGAGCTGTTTTTT
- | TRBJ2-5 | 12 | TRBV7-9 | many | CASGTPKETQYF | TGTGCCAGTGGGACCCCCAAAGAGACCCAGTACTTC